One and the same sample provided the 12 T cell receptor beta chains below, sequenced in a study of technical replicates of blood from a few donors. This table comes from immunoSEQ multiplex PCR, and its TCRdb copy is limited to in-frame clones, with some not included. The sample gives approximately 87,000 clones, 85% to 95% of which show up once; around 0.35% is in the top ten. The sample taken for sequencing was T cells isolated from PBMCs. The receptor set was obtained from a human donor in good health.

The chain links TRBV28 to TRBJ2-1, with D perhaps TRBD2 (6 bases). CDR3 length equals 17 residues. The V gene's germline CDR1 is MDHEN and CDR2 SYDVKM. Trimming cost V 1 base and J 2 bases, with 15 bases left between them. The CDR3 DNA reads TGTGCCAGCAGTTTATTGGGGGGTGGGAAGGCCTACAATGAGCAGTTCTTC. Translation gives CASSLLGGGKAYNEQFF.

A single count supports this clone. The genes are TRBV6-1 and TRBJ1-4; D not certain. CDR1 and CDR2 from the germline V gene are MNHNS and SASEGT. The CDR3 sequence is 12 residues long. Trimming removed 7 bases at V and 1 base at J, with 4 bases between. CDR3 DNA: TGTGCCAGCACCCTAACTAATGAAAAACTGTTTTTT. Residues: CASTLTNEKLFF.

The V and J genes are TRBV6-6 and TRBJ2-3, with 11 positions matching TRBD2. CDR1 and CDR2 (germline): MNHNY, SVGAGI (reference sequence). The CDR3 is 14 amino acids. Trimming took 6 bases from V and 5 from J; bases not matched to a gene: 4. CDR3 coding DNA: TGTGCCAGCAGCCTCGGACTAGCGGGAGATACGCAGTATTTT. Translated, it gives CASSLGLAGDTQYF.

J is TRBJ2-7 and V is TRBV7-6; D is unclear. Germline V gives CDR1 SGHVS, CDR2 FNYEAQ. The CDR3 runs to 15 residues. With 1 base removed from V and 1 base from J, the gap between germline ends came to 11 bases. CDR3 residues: CASSLDDSYSYEQYF. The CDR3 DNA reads TGTGCCAGCAGCTTAGACGACTCCTATTCCTACGAGCAGTACTTC.

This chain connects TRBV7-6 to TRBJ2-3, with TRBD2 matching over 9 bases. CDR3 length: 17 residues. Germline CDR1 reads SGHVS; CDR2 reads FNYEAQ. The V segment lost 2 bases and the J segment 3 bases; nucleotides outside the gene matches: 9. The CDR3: CASSLFLSGRRTDTQYF. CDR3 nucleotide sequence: TGTGCCAGCAGCTTATTCCTCAGCGGGAGGAGGACAGATACGCAGTATTTT. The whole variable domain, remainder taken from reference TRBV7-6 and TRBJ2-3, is GAGVSQSPRYKVTKRGQDVALRCDPISGHVSLYWYRQALGQGPEFLTYFNYEAQQDKSGLPNDRFSAERPEGSISTLTIQRTEQRDSAMYRCASSLFLSGRRTDTQYFGPGTRLTVL.

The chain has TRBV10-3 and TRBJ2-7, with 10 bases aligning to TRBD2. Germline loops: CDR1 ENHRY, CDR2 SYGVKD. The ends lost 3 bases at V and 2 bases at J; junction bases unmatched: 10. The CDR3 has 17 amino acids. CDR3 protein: CAISESVSSGRAYEQYF. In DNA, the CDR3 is TGTGCCATCAGTGAATCGGTATCCAGCGGGAGGGCCTACGAGCAGTACTTC.

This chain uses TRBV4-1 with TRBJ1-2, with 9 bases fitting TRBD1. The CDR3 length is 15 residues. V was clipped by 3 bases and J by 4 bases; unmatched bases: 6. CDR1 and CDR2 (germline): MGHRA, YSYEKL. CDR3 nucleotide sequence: TGCGCCAGCAGCCAGGGACCGGGACAGGGCTATGGCTACACCTTC. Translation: CASSQGPGQGYGYTF.

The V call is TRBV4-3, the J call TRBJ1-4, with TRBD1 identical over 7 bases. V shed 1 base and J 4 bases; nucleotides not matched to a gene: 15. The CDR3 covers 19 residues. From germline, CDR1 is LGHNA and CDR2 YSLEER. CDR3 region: CASSQAYGTDTFYNEKLFF. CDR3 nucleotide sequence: TGCGCCAGCAGCCAAGCTTATGGGACAGATACTTTTTATAATGAAAAACTGTTTTTT.

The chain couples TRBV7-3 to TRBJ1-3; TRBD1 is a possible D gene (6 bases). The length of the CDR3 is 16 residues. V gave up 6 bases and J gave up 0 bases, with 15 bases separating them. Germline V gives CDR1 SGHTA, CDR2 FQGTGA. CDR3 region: CASSQQGFSSGNTIYF. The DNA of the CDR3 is TGTGCCAGCAGTCAACAGGGATTTAGCTCTGGAAACACCATATATTTT.

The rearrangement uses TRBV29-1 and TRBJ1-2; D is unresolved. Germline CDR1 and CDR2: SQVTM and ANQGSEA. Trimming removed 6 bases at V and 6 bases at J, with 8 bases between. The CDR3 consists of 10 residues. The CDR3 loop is CSVRTDGYTF. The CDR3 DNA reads TGCAGCGTAAGGACTGATGGCTACACCTTC.

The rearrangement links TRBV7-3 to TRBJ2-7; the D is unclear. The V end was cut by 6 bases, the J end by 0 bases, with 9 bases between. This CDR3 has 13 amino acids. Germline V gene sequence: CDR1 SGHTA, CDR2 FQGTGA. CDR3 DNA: TGTGCCAGCAGTCGCGACATCTCCTACGAGCAGTACTTC. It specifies CASSRDISYEQYF.

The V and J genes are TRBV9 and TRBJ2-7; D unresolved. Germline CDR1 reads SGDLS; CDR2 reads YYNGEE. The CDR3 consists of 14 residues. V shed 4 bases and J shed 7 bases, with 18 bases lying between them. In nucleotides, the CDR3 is TGTGCCAGCAGCCTAGACCCCCTTTCTCGGGAGCAGTACTTC. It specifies CASSLDPLSREQYF. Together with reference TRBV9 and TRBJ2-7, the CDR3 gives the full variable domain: DSGVTQTPKHLITATGQRVTLRCSPRSGDLSVYWYQQSLDQGLQFLIQYYNGEERAKGNILERFSAQQFPDLHSELNLSSLELGDSALYFCASSLDPLSREQYFGPGTRLTVT.